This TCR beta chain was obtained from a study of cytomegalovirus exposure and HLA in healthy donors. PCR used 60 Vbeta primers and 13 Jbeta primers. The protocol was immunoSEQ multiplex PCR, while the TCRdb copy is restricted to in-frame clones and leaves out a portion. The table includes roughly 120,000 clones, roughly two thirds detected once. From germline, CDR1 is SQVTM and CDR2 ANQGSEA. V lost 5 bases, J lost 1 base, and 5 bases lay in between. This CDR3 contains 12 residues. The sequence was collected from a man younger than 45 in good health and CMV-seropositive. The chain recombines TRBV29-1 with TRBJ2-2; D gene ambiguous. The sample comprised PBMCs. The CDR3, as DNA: TGCAGCGTTAGCCAGAACACCGGGGAGCTGTTTTTT. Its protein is CSVSQNTGELFF.